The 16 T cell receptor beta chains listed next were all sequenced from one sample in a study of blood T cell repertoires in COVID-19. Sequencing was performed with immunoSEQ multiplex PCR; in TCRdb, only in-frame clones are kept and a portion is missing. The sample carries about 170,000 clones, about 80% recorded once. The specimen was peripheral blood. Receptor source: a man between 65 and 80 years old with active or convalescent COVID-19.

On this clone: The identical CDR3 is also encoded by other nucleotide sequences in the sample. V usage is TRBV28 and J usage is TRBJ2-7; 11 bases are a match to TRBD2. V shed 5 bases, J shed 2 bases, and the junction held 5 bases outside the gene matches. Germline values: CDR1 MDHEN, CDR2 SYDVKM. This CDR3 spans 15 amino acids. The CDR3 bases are TGTGCCAGCAGTGCTGGGACTAGCGGAACCTACGAGCAGTACTTC. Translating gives CASSAGTSGTYEQYF.

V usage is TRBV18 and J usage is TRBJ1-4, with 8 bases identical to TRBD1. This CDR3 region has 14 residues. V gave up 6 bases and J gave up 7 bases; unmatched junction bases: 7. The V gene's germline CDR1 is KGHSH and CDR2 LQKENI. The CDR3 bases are TGTGCCAGCTCCCAGGGGGCAAGGAGTGAAAAACTGTTTTTT. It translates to CASSQGARSEKLFF.

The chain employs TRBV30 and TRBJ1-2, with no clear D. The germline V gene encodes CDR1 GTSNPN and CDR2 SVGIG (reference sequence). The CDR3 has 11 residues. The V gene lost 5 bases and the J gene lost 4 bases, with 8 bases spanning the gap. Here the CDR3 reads CAWDGSYGYTF. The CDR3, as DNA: TGTGCCTGGGATGGGAGCTATGGCTACACCTTC.

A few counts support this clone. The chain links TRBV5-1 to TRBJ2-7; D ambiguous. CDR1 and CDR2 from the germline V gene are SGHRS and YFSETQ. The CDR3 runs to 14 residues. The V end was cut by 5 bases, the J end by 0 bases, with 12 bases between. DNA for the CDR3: TGCGCCAGCAGTTGGCCGGGTAGCTCCTACGAGCAGTACTTC. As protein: CASSWPGSSYEQYF.

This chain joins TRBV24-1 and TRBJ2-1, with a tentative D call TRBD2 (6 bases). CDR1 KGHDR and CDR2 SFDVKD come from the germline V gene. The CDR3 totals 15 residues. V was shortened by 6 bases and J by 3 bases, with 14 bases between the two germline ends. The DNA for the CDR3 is TGTGCCACCAGTTCGGAGGGAGTGGGCTACAATGAGCAGTTCTTC. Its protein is CATSSEGVGYNEQFF.

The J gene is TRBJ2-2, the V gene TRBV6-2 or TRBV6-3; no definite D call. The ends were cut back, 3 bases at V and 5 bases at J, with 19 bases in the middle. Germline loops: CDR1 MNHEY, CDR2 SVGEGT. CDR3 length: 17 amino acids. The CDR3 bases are TGTGCCAGCAGTTATCTTCCATCCCGGGTCTTTACCGGGGAGCTGTTTTTT. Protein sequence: CASSYLPSRVFTGELFF.

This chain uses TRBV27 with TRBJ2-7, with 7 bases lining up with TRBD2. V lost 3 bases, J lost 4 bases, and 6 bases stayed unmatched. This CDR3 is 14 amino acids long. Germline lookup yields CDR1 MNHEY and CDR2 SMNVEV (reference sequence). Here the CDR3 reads CASSFGGRAYEQYF. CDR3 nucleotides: TGTGCCAGCAGTTTTGGTGGGAGGGCTTACGAGCAGTACTTC.

The CDR3 loop reads CASSTLRTQTGSTYEQYF. CDR3 bases: TGTGCCAGTAGTACCTTGCGTACCCAGACAGGGTCGACCTACGAGCAGTACTTC. J is TRBJ2-7 and V is TRBV19; 7 bases line up with TRBD1. Looked up from germline, CDR1 is LNHDA and CDR2 is SQIVND (reference sequence). V shed 4 bases and J 2 bases; nucleotides not matched to a gene: 17. The CDR3 extends over 18 amino acids. Complete variable domain (other parts from reference TRBV19 and TRBJ2-7): DGGITQSPKYLFRKEGQNVTLSCEQNLNHDAMYWYRQDPGQGLRLIYYSQIVNDFQKGDIAEGYSVSREKKESFPLTVTSAQKNPTAFYLCASSTLRTQTGSTYEQYFGPGTRLTVT.

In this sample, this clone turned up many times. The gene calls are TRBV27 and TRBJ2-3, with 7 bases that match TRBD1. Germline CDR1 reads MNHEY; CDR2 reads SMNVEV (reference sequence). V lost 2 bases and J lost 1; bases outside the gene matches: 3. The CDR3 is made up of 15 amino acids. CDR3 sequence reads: CASSLRTGGTDTQYF. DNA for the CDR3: TGTGCCAGCAGTTTACGCACAGGGGGCACAGATACGCAGTATTTT.

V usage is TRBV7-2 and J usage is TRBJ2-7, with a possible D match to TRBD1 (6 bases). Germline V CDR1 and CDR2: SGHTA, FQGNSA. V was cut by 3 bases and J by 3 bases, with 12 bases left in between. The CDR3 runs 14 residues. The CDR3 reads CASSFRGQSYEQYF. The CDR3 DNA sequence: TGTGCCAGCAGCTTCCGAGGACAGAGCTACGAGCAGTACTTC.

The CDR3 here is CASSLALSPQHF. The CDR3 nucleotides read TGTGCCAGCAGCTTAGCCCTTTCGCCCCAGCATTTT. V usage is TRBV7-9 and J usage is TRBJ1-5; the D is unclear. CDR1 and CDR2 from the germline V gene are SEHNR and FQNEAQ (reference sequence). V lost 0 bases and J 9 bases, leaving 6 bases between the germline ends. The CDR3 extends over 12 amino acids.

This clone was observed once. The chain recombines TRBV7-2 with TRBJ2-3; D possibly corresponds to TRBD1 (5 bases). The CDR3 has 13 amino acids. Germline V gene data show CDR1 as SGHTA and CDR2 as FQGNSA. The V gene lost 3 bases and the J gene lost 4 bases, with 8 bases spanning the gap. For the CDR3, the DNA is TGTGCCAGCAGCTTTGGGGCACCAGATACGCAGTATTTT. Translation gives CASSFGAPDTQYF.

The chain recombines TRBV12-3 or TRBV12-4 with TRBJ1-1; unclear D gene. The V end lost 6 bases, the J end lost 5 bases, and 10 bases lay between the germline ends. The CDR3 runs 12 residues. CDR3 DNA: TGTGCCAGCAGGAGGGTAAATACTGAAGCTTTCTTT. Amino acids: CASRRVNTEAFF.

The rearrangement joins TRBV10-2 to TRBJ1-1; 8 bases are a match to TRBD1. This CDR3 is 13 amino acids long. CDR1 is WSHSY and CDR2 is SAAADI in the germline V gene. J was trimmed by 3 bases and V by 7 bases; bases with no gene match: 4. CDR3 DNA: TGCGCCAGCACTGTGACAGGGGACACTGAAGCTTTCTTT. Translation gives CASTVTGDTEAFF.

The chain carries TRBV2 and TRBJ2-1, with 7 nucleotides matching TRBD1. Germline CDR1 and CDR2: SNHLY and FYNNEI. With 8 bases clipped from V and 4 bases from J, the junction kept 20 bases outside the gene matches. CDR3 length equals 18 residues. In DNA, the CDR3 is TGTGCCAGCGGCCGACTCGCGGCGGGTAGGGGGCCGTACAATGAGCAGTTCTTC. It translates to CASGRLAAGRGPYNEQFF.

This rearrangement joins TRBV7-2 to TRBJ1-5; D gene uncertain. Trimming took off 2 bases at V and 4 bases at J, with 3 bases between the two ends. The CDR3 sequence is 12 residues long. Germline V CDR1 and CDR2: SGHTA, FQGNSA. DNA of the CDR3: TGTGCCAGCAGCTTATCGAATCAGCCCCAGCATTTT. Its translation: CASSLSNQPQHF.